This T cell receptor beta chain was recorded in a study of a mutant IDH1 vaccine in newly diagnosed glioma. Overall study context: Most patients had radiochemotherapy with temozolomide before enrollment; others had one alone.

Sequenced by immunoSEQ multiplex PCR; TCRdb stores in-frame clones only, minus some. The sample yields around 60,000 clones, roughly 80% seen once. This sample's time point: week 35, safety follow-up. The investigators gave 300 ug of mutant IDH1 20-mer peptide in each vaccine dose, together with topical imiquimod. The CDR3 runs 15 residues. V shed 4 bases and J shed 4 bases, with 17 bases lying between them. In germline, CDR1 is SGDLS, CDR2 YYNGEE. To note about this clone: Its antigen is not known.

The rearrangement links TRBV9 to TRBJ1-2; TRBD1 is a possible D gene (6 bases). The clonotype comes from a man between 40 and 49 years old with glioma. The input for sequencing was PBMCs, taken from a glioma patient whose treatment included an IDH1 peptide vaccine. The CDR3 DNA reads as TGTGCCAGCAGCATACGGGACACTACCTCCTATGGCTACACCTTC. It yields the protein CASSIRDTTSYGYTF. Using reference TRBV9 and TRBJ1-2 for the parts outside the CDR3, the full variable domain is DSGVTQTPKHLITATGQRVTLRCSPRSGDLSVYWYQQSLDQGLQFLIQYYNGEERAKGNILERFSAQQFPDLHSELNLSSLELGDSALYFCASSIRDTTSYGYTFGSGTRLTVV.